This T cell receptor (beta chain) is drawn from a study of tumor-infiltrating lymphocytes in localized non-small cell lung cancer. About the study: Resected tumor was paired with non-adjacent uninvolved lung from the same patient. Study-wide results and limits: Available tissue quantity limited TCR sequencing to a patient subset. Different pieces of the same tissue were used for each assay.

A note on this clone: Antigen: not known.

Produced via immunoSEQ multiplex PCR; TCRdb's table is partial and in-frame only. This sample yields roughly 7,100 clones, of which just under 75% are seen a single time; around 8.3% belongs to the top ten. This CDR3 comprises 15 residues. Trimming at V came to 6 bases and at J to 4 bases, leaving 11 bases not matched to a gene. Germline V gene data show CDR1 as LNHDA and CDR2 as SQIVND (reference sequence). The specimen sequenced was uninvolved lung tissue not adjacent to the tumor. The receptor was derived from a human donor with non-small cell lung cancer. This sequence joins TRBV19 and TRBJ1-2; 7 nucleotides line up with TRBD1. CDR3 nucleotides: TGTGCCAGTAGGGATGACTTCGGACAGGTCTATGGCTACACCTTC. Its protein product is CASRDDFGQVYGYTF.